This record concerns one T cell receptor (beta chain) sequence. The sample belongs to a study of shared clonotypes between healthy human individuals. The germline V gene encodes CDR1 GTSNPN and CDR2 SVGIG (reference sequence). The CDR3 consists of 13 residues. V gave up 1 base and J gave up 6 bases, with 12 bases separating them. The assay was run at deep level. Assay used: immunoSEQ multiplex PCR; TCRdb lists only in-frame clones, some missing. The sample records 450,000 to 650,000 clones, roughly four fifths being singletons. The chain is built from TRBV30 and TRBJ1-1; no clear D. The sequenced sample consisted of PBMCs. The origin of this receptor is a woman aged 40-49 years in good health. Some clones in this sample may be carry-over from other donors' samples. Here the CDR3 reads CAWSGGVDAEAFF. In nucleotides, the CDR3 is TGTGCCTGGAGTGGTGGAGTTGATGCTGAAGCTTTCTTT.